Following are 20 T cell receptor beta chains from one sample sequenced in a study of T cell repertoires in cytomegalovirus infection. The antigens of these receptors remain unknown. Using its own MiXCR run on the reads, TCRdb lists one record per CDR3 protein. The sample has about 920,000 distinct CDR3 sequences, around 31% seen once. The input for sequencing was cultured CD8+ T cells from PBMCs, taken from culture after CMV antigen stimulation. The receptors were gathered from a human donor in good health (CMV status not recorded). Some clones in this sample may be carry-over from other donors' samples.

Notes on this clonotype: Given a much more abundant clone one base away, this may be a read error. The J gene is TRBJ2-3, the V gene TRBV7-6; 11 nucleotides align to TRBD2. This CDR3 comprises 15 residues. Germline CDR1 is SGHVS and CDR2 is FNYEAQ. The CDR3 is CTSSLTSGAVDTQYF. In DNA, the CDR3 is TGTACCAGCAGCTTGACTAGCGGGGCGGTGGATACGCAGTATTTT.

This clonotype occurred a few times. The genes are TRBV7-2 and TRBJ2-3; TRBD1 aligns across 8 bases. Trimming at V came to 5 bases and at J to 4 bases, leaving 8 bases not matched to a gene. This CDR3 is 15 amino acids long. Germline V gives CDR1 SGHTA, CDR2 FQGNSA. The CDR3 loop is CASSRQDRDPDTQYF. The CDR3, as DNA: TGTGCCAGCAGCCGCCAGGACAGGGATCCAGATACGCAGTATTTT.

The CDR3 region is CASSYGAYTDTQYF. Here the CDR3 DNA reads TGTGCCAGCAGTTACGGCGCCTACACAGATACGCAGTATTTT. V gene TRBV6-5 combines with J gene TRBJ2-3; D remains ambiguous. Germline V lookup: CDR1 MNHEY, CDR2 SVGAGI. The CDR3 is made up of 14 amino acids. V gave up 2 bases and J gave up 2 bases, with 8 bases separating them.

In this sample, this clonotype turned up many times. Mismatch with germline at one junction end may stem from a read error. The rearrangement joins TRBV6-1 to TRBJ2-3, with unresolved D. The germline gives CDR1 MNHNS, CDR2 SASEGT. This CDR3 is 10 amino acids long. The CDR3 DNA reads TGTGCCAGCAGGGAAGCCTTCCAGTATTTT. Protein: CASREAFQYF.

This clonotype was observed a few times. V is TRBV14 and J is TRBJ2-1; no definite D call. The CDR3 has 15 residues. CDR1 is SGHDN, CDR2 FVKESK, per germline. Trimming stripped 1 base from V and 2 bases from J, with 9 bases between. Written as DNA, the CDR3 is TGTGCCAGCAGCCAAGGTCGGAGCCCCTACAATGAGCAGTTCTTC. It translates to CASSQGRSPYNEQFF.

The chain couples TRBV12-3 or TRBV12-4 to TRBJ2-5, with 11 bases identical to TRBD1. The CDR3 loop spans 18 amino acids. V shed 3 bases and J 2 bases; nucleotides not matched to a gene: 11. The CDR3 sequence is CASSFGTGGAAGQETQYF. Written as DNA, the CDR3 is TGTGCCAGCAGTTTTGGGACAGGGGGGGCAGCGGGACAAGAGACCCAGTACTTC.

This clonotype was detected only a few times. CDR3 nucleotide sequence: TGTGCCAGCAGTTACCCGACAGGGACAGACTACACCTTC. Translation: CASSYPTGTDYTF. The rearrangement uses TRBV6-5 and TRBJ1-2; the match to TRBD1 covers 7 bases. Germline lookup yields CDR1 MNHEY and CDR2 SVGAGI. V lost 2 bases, J lost 10 bases, and 7 bases stayed unmatched. The CDR3 has 13 residues.

This clonotype showed up just once. V is TRBV18 and J is TRBJ2-1; 10 bases match TRBD1. The V segment lost 3 bases and the J segment 0 bases; nucleotides outside the gene matches: 11. CDR1 is KGHSH, CDR2 LQKENI, per germline. The CDR3 has 19 amino acids. CDR3: CASSPPGQGSSSSYNEQFF. The DNA for the CDR3 is TGTGCCAGCTCACCCCCGGGACAGGGGTCGTCGAGCTCCTACAATGAGCAGTTCTTC. Full variable domain (outside the CDR3, taken from reference TRBV18 and TRBJ2-1): NAGVMQNPRHLVRRRGQEARLRCSPMKGHSHVYWYRQLPEEGLKFMVYLQKENIIDESGMPKERFSAEFPKEGPSILRIQQVVRGDSAAYFCASSPPGQGSSSSYNEQFFGPGTRLTVL.

The chain uses TRBV6-1 and TRBJ1-2; the D gene is possibly TRBD1 (5 bases). The V gene lost 9 bases and the J gene lost 14 bases, with 19 bases spanning the gap. The CDR3 has 11 amino acids. CDR1 and CDR2 (germline): MNHNS, SASEGT. The CDR3 is CASLGGYSDTF. CDR3 DNA: TGTGCCAGTTTGGGGGGGTATTCCGATACCTTC.

The rearrangement links TRBV10-2 to TRBJ1-1; weak D call: TRBD1 (5 bases). Looked up from germline, CDR1 is WSHSY and CDR2 is SAAADI. This CDR3 region has 13 residues. Trimming removed 8 bases at V and 1 base at J, with 11 bases between. The CDR3 is CASWGRENTEAFF. The CDR3 bases are TGCGCCAGCTGGGGCAGGGAGAACACTGAAGCTTTCTTT.

The chain has TRBV5-4 and TRBJ2-2; D is uncertain. The CDR3 is 16 residues long. With 1 base removed from V and 1 base from J, the gap between germline ends came to 11 bases. Germline V gene sequence: CDR1 SGHNT, CDR2 YYREEE (reference sequence). CDR3 protein: CASSLLTTMNTGELFF. The DNA of the CDR3 is TGTGCCAGCAGCTTGTTAACAACGATGAACACCGGGGAGCTGTTTTTT.

This chain joins TRBV19 and TRBJ1-2, with D tentatively TRBD1 (5 bases). The CDR3 has 11 residues. Germline lookup yields CDR1 LNHDA and CDR2 SQIVND (reference sequence). Trimming shortened V by 8 bases and J by 2 bases, and 6 bases separated the two germline ends. The CDR3 spells CASGANYGYTF. The CDR3 coding sequence is TGTGCCAGTGGGGCAAACTATGGCTACACCTTC.

V and J are TRBV6-5 and TRBJ1-2, with 7 bases that match TRBD1. CDR3 size: 17 residues. Losses at the gene ends were 1 base for V and 4 bases for J; bases not matched to a gene: 12. The germline V gene has CDR1 MNHEY and CDR2 SVGAGI. The CDR3 region is CASSYLWETGAPYGYTF. The CDR3 DNA sequence: TGTGCCAGCAGTTACTTGTGGGAAACAGGGGCGCCCTATGGCTACACCTTC.

The J gene is TRBJ1-1, the V gene TRBV19; D gene ambiguous. Germline assignment: CDR1 LNHDA and CDR2 SQIVND (reference sequence). Trimming removed 10 bases from V and 1 base from J, with 7 bases in between. This CDR3 region has 11 residues. CDR3 sequence (DNA): TGTGCCATAGTCGGGAACACTGAAGCTTTCTTT. Its translation is CAIVGNTEAFF. The variable domain in full, completed from reference TRBV19 and TRBJ1-1, reads DGGITQSPKYLFRKEGQNVTLSCEQNLNHDAMYWYRQDPGQGLRLIYYSQIVNDFQKGDIAEGYSVSREKKESFPLTVTSAQKNPTAFYLCAIVGNTEAFFGQGTRLTVV.

This chain uses TRBV10-3 with TRBJ2-2, with 12 nucleotides matching TRBD2. Germline CDR1 ENHRY, CDR2 SYGVKD. The length of the CDR3 is 17 residues. Germline trimming cut 4 bases from V and 1 base from J; bases unmatched to any gene: 4. As DNA, the CDR3 is TGTGCCATCAGTGGACTAGCGGGGGATCGGAACACCGGGGAGCTGTTTTTT. Its protein product is CAISGLAGDRNTGELFF.

This clonotype was seen at least ten times. The chain employs TRBV6-1 and TRBJ2-7; D remains ambiguous. The germline CDR1 and CDR2 sequences are MNHNS and SASEGT. The CDR3 runs to 13 residues. Trimming cost V 5 bases and J 2 bases, with 10 bases left between them. CDR3 region: CASSLGATYEQYF. Written as DNA, the CDR3 is TGTGCCAGCAGTCTGGGTGCCACCTACGAGCAGTACTTC.

The table lists this clonotype with many counts. The chain carries TRBV13 and TRBJ2-1; D perhaps matches TRBD2 (6 bases). CDR3 size: 15 residues. The V gene's germline CDR1 is PRHDT and CDR2 FYEKMQ (reference sequence). V was cut by 5 bases and J by 3 bases, with 14 bases left in between. CDR3 DNA: TGTGCCAGCAGCGAAACTAGCTTCAACTACAATGAGCAGTTCTTC. The encoded protein is CASSETSFNYNEQFF.

The chain carries TRBV6-5 and TRBJ2-1; TRBD1 is a possible D gene (6 bases). Germline V lookup: CDR1 MNHEY, CDR2 SVGAGI. Trimming cost V 2 bases and J 2 bases, with 16 bases left between them. The CDR3 spans 17 residues. The CDR3 DNA reads TGTGCCAGCAGTTACACCGCGGGCCAGGGGCCCTACAATGAGCAGTTCTTC. It yields the protein CASSYTAGQGPYNEQFF.

In its sample, this clonotype was seen a few times. This chain's CDR3 is CASSQTGQGGSPLHF. For the CDR3, the DNA is TGTGCCAGCAGCCAAACGGGACAGGGAGGCTCACCCCTCCACTTT. The V call is TRBV4-2, the J call TRBJ1-6, with TRBD1 identical over 9 bases. Trimming at V came to 2 bases and at J to 10 bases, leaving 6 bases not matched to a gene. Germline V gene lookup returns CDR1 LGHNA and CDR2 YNFKEQ. This CDR3 region has 15 residues.

There are a few counts of this clonotype. The chain links TRBV6-1 to TRBJ2-2; D unresolved. Trimming took off 2 bases at V and 2 bases at J, with 12 bases between the two ends. The CDR3 extends over 16 amino acids. Germline lookup yields CDR1 MNHNS and CDR2 SASEGT. The CDR3 spells CASSEKADVNTGELFF. The CDR3 region has the DNA TGTGCCAGCAGTGAAAAAGCCGACGTTAACACCGGGGAGCTGTTTTTT.